The rows below give T cell receptor beta chains drawn from one sample of a study of blood T cell repertoires in COVID-19. Sequencing used immunoSEQ multiplex PCR; TCRdb keeps in-frame clones, though not all of them. The table includes about 35,000 clones, 65% to 85% detected once. Sequencing input: peripheral blood. Receptors originate from a man in his fifties or sixties in a cohort sampled during active COVID-19. The CDR3 runs from the conserved cysteine through the conserved F or W. D genes are given only for firm matches. Only some rows state a clone size, as once, few, many or a class for expanded clones.

j_call: TRBJ1-4; clone_size: once; v_call: TRBV5-1; d_call: TRBD1; cdr3_length: 15; cdr3_nt: TGCGCCAGCAGCTTGGATTTGGGACAGGGTCGGAAACTGTTTTTT; cdr3_aa: CASSLDLGQGRKLFF
j_call: TRBJ2-7; clone_size: once; v_call: TRBV29-1; d_call: TRBD1; cdr3_length: 11; cdr3_nt: TGCAGCGCCGGACAGGGAAACGGGCAGTACTTC; cdr3_aa: CSAGQGNGQYF
j_call: TRBJ1-2; clone_size: NA; v_call: TRBV9; d_call: NA; cdr3_length: 16; cdr3_nt: TGTGCCAGCAGCGTAGGGGGCACGGCAGGGGCGGTTGGCTACACCTTC; cdr3_aa: CASSVGGTAGAVGYTF
j_call: TRBJ1-1; clone_size: NA; v_call: TRBV19; d_call: NA; cdr3_length: 15; cdr3_nt: TGTGCCAGTAGTATAGTCAGTCCTTTGAACACTGAAGCTTTCTTT; cdr3_aa: CASSIVSPLNTEAFF
j_call: TRBJ1-2; clone_size: once; v_call: TRBV2; d_call: NA; cdr3_length: 13; cdr3_nt: TGTGCCAGCACACAGGGCGGTATAAATGGCTACACCTTC; cdr3_aa: CASTQGGINGYTF
j_call: TRBJ1-5; clone_size: few; v_call: TRBV28; d_call: NA; cdr3_length: 13; cdr3_nt: TGTGCCAGCAGTCGGACAGTTCATCAGCCCCAGCATTTT; cdr3_aa: CASSRTVHQPQHF
j_call: TRBJ1-5; clone_size: NA; v_call: TRBV6-5; d_call: NA; cdr3_length: 14; cdr3_nt: TGTGCCAGTTCTCTAGGTCATAGCAATCAGCCCCAGCATTTT; cdr3_aa: CASSLGHSNQPQHF
j_call: TRBJ1-3; clone_size: NA; v_call: TRBV2; d_call: NA; cdr3_length: 14; cdr3_nt: TGTGCCAGCAATCCCCGGCAGGTTGGAAACACCATATATTTT; cdr3_aa: CASNPRQVGNTIYF
j_call: TRBJ2-7; clone_size: NA; v_call: TRBV5-1; d_call: TRBD2; cdr3_length: 15; cdr3_nt: TGCGCCAGCAGCTCTGGGACTAGCGAAACCTACGAGCAGTACTTC; cdr3_aa: CASSSGTSETYEQYF
j_call: TRBJ1-6; clone_size: NA; v_call: TRBV7-2; d_call: TRBD1; cdr3_length: 15; cdr3_nt: TGTGCCAGCAGCCCCCAGACAGGGACCAGTTCACCCCTCCACTTT; cdr3_aa: CASSPQTGTSSPLHF
j_call: TRBJ1-6; clone_size: NA; v_call: TRBV3-1/TRBV3-2; d_call: NA; cdr3_length: 14; cdr3_nt: TGTGCCAGCAGCCGGCTTGGAGATAATTCACCCCTCCACTTT; cdr3_aa: CASSRLGDNSPLHF
j_call: TRBJ1-4; clone_size: NA; v_call: TRBV28; d_call: NA; cdr3_length: 14; cdr3_nt: TGTGCCAGCAGGTGGGGCTGGACTAATGAAAAACTGTTTTTT; cdr3_aa: CASRWGWTNEKLFF
j_call: TRBJ2-7; clone_size: NA; v_call: TRBV6-5; d_call: TRBD2; cdr3_length: 15; cdr3_nt: TGTGCCAGCACTAGCAGGAGGACTAGCGGGAGTGGTTGGTACTTC; cdr3_aa: CASTSRRTSGSGWYF
j_call: TRBJ1-2; clone_size: NA; v_call: TRBV11-2; d_call: NA; cdr3_length: 14; cdr3_nt: TGTGCCAGCAGCTTAGACCCGGGATCGGCGGGCTACACCTTC; cdr3_aa: CASSLDPGSAGYTF
j_call: TRBJ1-6; clone_size: NA; v_call: TRBV5-5; d_call: NA; cdr3_length: 15; cdr3_nt: TGTGCCAGCAGCTCTAAGGGACTGAATAATTCACCCCTCCACTTT; cdr3_aa: CASSSKGLNNSPLHF
j_call: TRBJ1-5; clone_size: NA; v_call: TRBV27; d_call: NA; cdr3_length: 13; cdr3_nt: TGTGCCAGCAGTTCTTATAGCAATCAGCCCCAGCATTTT; cdr3_aa: CASSSYSNQPQHF
j_call: TRBJ2-1; clone_size: NA; v_call: TRBV2; d_call: TRBD2; cdr3_length: 16; cdr3_nt: TGTGCCAGCAGCGCCGGGACTAGCGTTACCTACAATGAGCAGTTCTTC; cdr3_aa: CASSAGTSVTYNEQFF
j_call: TRBJ2-1; clone_size: NA; v_call: TRBV18; d_call: NA; cdr3_length: 11; cdr3_nt: TGTGCCAGCTCACCAGAGAGATTAACGTTCTTC; cdr3_aa: CASSPERLTFF
j_call: TRBJ2-7; clone_size: NA; v_call: TRBV6-5; d_call: TRBD2; cdr3_length: 14; cdr3_nt: TGTGCCAGCAGTTCTTTAGCGGGAGCCTACGAGCAGTACTTC; cdr3_aa: CASSSLAGAYEQYF
j_call: TRBJ2-7; clone_size: NA; v_call: TRBV11-3; d_call: TRBD1; cdr3_length: 17; cdr3_nt: TGTGCCAGCAGCCCACGCGGCCGGGACAGCCTTAGGTCCGAGCAGTACTTC; cdr3_aa: CASSPRGRDSLRSEQYF
j_call: TRBJ1-1; clone_size: few; v_call: TRBV30; d_call: NA; cdr3_length: 13; cdr3_nt: TGTGCCTGGAGTGTGCTGAAGGGGTCTGAAGCTTTCTTT; cdr3_aa: CAWSVLKGSEAFF
j_call: TRBJ1-2; clone_size: NA; v_call: TRBV5-1; d_call: NA; cdr3_length: 14; cdr3_nt: TGCGCCAGCAGCTTGGCGGGGGGAAACTATGGCTACACCTTC; cdr3_aa: CASSLAGGNYGYTF
j_call: TRBJ1-4; clone_size: NA; v_call: TRBV7-2; d_call: TRBD1; cdr3_length: 15; cdr3_nt: TGTGCCAGCAGCCTGACAGGGCCAACTAATGAAAAACTGTTTTTT; cdr3_aa: CASSLTGPTNEKLFF
j_call: TRBJ2-2; clone_size: NA; v_call: TRBV11-3; d_call: TRBD2; cdr3_length: 19; cdr3_nt: TGTGCCAGCAGCTTGCCCCCGAGGGAGACTAGCGGGGAGTACGGGGAGCTGTTTTTT; cdr3_aa: CASSLPPRETSGEYGELFF
j_call: TRBJ2-7; clone_size: NA; v_call: TRBV4-1; d_call: NA; cdr3_length: 13; cdr3_nt: TGCGCCAGCAGCCAAGGGTTGGAGTACGAGCAGTACTTC; cdr3_aa: CASSQGLEYEQYF
j_call: TRBJ2-4; clone_size: NA; v_call: TRBV4-3; d_call: TRBD2; cdr3_length: 17; cdr3_nt: TGCGCCAGCAGCCTAGAATTGGCTAGCGGGGCCCCGAACATTCAGTACTTC; cdr3_aa: CASSLELASGAPNIQYF
j_call: TRBJ2-2; clone_size: few; v_call: TRBV5-6; d_call: NA; cdr3_length: 16; cdr3_nt: TGTGCCAGCAGACTAGGGGGGCCGGGGGGCACCGGGGAGCTGTTTTTT; cdr3_aa: CASRLGGPGGTGELFF
j_call: TRBJ2-3; clone_size: NA; v_call: TRBV25-1; d_call: TRBD2; cdr3_length: 17; cdr3_nt: TGTGCCAGCAGTAAATTTCTCTTAGCGGGAGAAACAGATACGCAGTATTTT; cdr3_aa: CASSKFLLAGETDTQYF
j_call: TRBJ1-6; clone_size: NA; v_call: TRBV7-6; d_call: NA; cdr3_length: 14; cdr3_nt: TGTGCCAGCAGCTTAGATATGTATAATTCACCCCTCCACTTT; cdr3_aa: CASSLDMYNSPLHF
j_call: TRBJ2-2; clone_size: NA; v_call: TRBV28; d_call: NA; cdr3_length: 14; cdr3_nt: TGTGCCAGCGTTTGGGCCCTGGGCACCGGGGAGCTGTTTTTT; cdr3_aa: CASVWALGTGELFF
j_call: TRBJ1-6; clone_size: few; v_call: TRBV30; d_call: TRBD1; cdr3_length: 16; cdr3_nt: TGTGCCTGGCCGACCAATCAGACAGGGTGTAATTCACCCCTCCACTTT; cdr3_aa: CAWPTNQTGCNSPLHF
j_call: TRBJ1-5; clone_size: NA; v_call: TRBV5-8; d_call: NA; cdr3_length: 14; cdr3_nt: TGTGCCAGCAGCTTCGGGACTCCCAATCAGCCCCAGCATTTT; cdr3_aa: CASSFGTPNQPQHF
j_call: TRBJ2-1; clone_size: NA; v_call: TRBV24-1; d_call: TRBD2; cdr3_length: 16; cdr3_nt: TGTGCCACCAGTGATTTTGCAGCGGGAGATAACGATGAGCAGTTCTTC; cdr3_aa: CATSDFAAGDNDEQFF
j_call: TRBJ2-2; clone_size: NA; v_call: TRBV4-1; d_call: NA; cdr3_length: 15; cdr3_nt: TGCGCCAGCAGACTCAGGGCCGGGAACACCGGGGAGCTGTTTTTT; cdr3_aa: CASRLRAGNTGELFF
j_call: TRBJ2-7; clone_size: NA; v_call: TRBV4-3; d_call: NA; cdr3_length: 16; cdr3_nt: TGCGCCAGCAGCCAAGGCGCCAGAGGGCCGGCCTACGAGCAGTACTTC; cdr3_aa: CASSQGARGPAYEQYF
j_call: TRBJ2-7; clone_size: NA; v_call: TRBV4-1; d_call: NA; cdr3_length: 16; cdr3_nt: TGCGCCAGCAGCCAGGCGGACGGACAGAGCTCCTACGAGCAGTACTTC; cdr3_aa: CASSQADGQSSYEQYF
j_call: TRBJ1-2; clone_size: NA; v_call: TRBV5-8; d_call: NA; cdr3_length: 14; cdr3_nt: TGTGCCAGCAGCTTGGGTCGGGTTTACTATGGCTACACCTTC; cdr3_aa: CASSLGRVYYGYTF
j_call: TRBJ1-2; clone_size: NA; v_call: TRBV29-1; d_call: NA; cdr3_length: 10; cdr3_nt: TGCAGCGTCTACGTAAATGGCTACACCTTC; cdr3_aa: CSVYVNGYTF
j_call: TRBJ2-5; clone_size: NA; v_call: TRBV7-8; d_call: NA; cdr3_length: 13; cdr3_nt: TGTGCCAGCAGCTTAGGGCCCCAAGAGACCCAGTACTTC; cdr3_aa: CASSLGPQETQYF
j_call: TRBJ2-7; clone_size: NA; v_call: TRBV19; d_call: TRBD1; cdr3_length: 15; cdr3_nt: TGTGCCAGTAGTATAGGAGGGACAGCTCACGTAGAGCAGTACTTC; cdr3_aa: CASSIGGTAHVEQYF
j_call: TRBJ1-2; clone_size: NA; v_call: TRBV30; d_call: TRBD1; cdr3_length: 13; cdr3_nt: TGTGCCTGGGGGACAGGGGAGGGCTATGGCTACACCTTC; cdr3_aa: CAWGTGEGYGYTF
j_call: TRBJ2-7; clone_size: NA; v_call: TRBV30; d_call: TRBD2; cdr3_length: 12; cdr3_nt: TGTGCCTGGAGTCGACTAGCCAGCGAGCAGTACTTC; cdr3_aa: CAWSRLASEQYF
j_call: TRBJ2-3; clone_size: once; v_call: TRBV3-1/TRBV3-2; d_call: TRBD2; cdr3_length: 18; cdr3_nt: TGTGCCAGCAGCCAGGAAACACTAGCGGGGGGCTTCACAGATACGCAGTATTTT; cdr3_aa: CASSQETLAGGFTDTQYF
j_call: TRBJ1-1; clone_size: once; v_call: TRBV24-1; d_call: NA; cdr3_length: 13; cdr3_nt: TGTGCCACCAGCAAAATGGCCCGGAGTGAAGCTTTCTTT; cdr3_aa: CATSKMARSEAFF
j_call: TRBJ2-3; clone_size: few; v_call: TRBV7-6; d_call: NA; cdr3_length: 16; cdr3_nt: TGTGCCAGCAGCTTAGCATTCGGGGTTAGCACAGATACGCAGTATTTT; cdr3_aa: CASSLAFGVSTDTQYF
j_call: TRBJ1-5; clone_size: NA; v_call: TRBV19; d_call: TRBD1; cdr3_length: 16; cdr3_nt: TGTGCCAGTAGTATCGGGCCTGGGGCAGGGGGCCAGCCCCAGCATTTT; cdr3_aa: CASSIGPGAGGQPQHF
j_call: TRBJ2-5; clone_size: NA; v_call: TRBV5-5; d_call: NA; cdr3_length: 13; cdr3_nt: TGTGCCAGCAGCTTGACCGGGGAAGAGACCCAGTACTTC; cdr3_aa: CASSLTGEETQYF